The present T cell receptor beta chain was sequenced within a study of breast tumors, draining lymph nodes, adjacent tissues. MiXCR, applied by TCRdb to the multiplex PCR reads, yields one record per CDR3 protein. The sample lists around 110,000 distinct CDR3 sequences, about 29% occurring once. Axillary draining lymph nodes of breast cancer patients supplied the node samples. V was cut by 0 bases and J by 8 bases, with 16 bases left in between. This CDR3 has 15 amino acids. CDR1 DFQATT and CDR2 SNEGSKA come from the germline V gene (reference sequence). The sequenced material came from axillary lymph node tissue. The chain carries TRBV20-1 and TRBJ1-4; D remains ambiguous. This sequence was found in a female donor with breast cancer. Some clones in this sample may be carry-over from other donors' samples. CDR3 region: CSARDGSRVNEKLFF. CDR3 DNA: TGCAGTGCTAGAGATGGTTCGCGGGTGAACGAAAAACTGTTTTTT.